Listed here are 20 T cell receptor beta chains from one sample, sequenced in a study of blood T cell repertoires in COVID-19. Profiling relied on immunoSEQ multiplex PCR, and the TCRdb table lists in-frame clones only, not all of them. The table lists 300,000 to 400,000 clones, around nine tenths of them singletons. Sequenced: peripheral blood. Receptor source: a man aged 50-59 years with active or convalescent COVID-19.

The gene calls are TRBV5-1 and TRBJ1-4; D is perhaps TRBD1 (6 bases). In germline, CDR1 is SGHRS, CDR2 YFSETQ. V lost 10 bases, J lost 5 bases, and 24 bases lay in between. CDR3 length: 16 residues. CDR3 protein: CAVLTGCLRDNEKLFF. The CDR3 DNA reads as TGCGCCGTTCTGACAGGCTGCCTGAGGGACAATGAAAAACTGTTTTTT. Combining the CDR3 with reference TRBV5-1 and TRBJ1-4 gives the whole variable domain KAGVTQTPRYLIKTRGQQVTLSCSPISGHRSVSWYQQTPGQGLQFLFEYFSETQRNKGNFPGRFSGRQFSNSRSEMNVSTLELGDSALYLCAVLTGCLRDNEKLFFGSGTQLSVL.

In its sample, this clone was seen once. V and J are TRBV10-3 and TRBJ2-3; D possibly corresponds to TRBD2 (6 bases). The CDR3 totals 15 residues. Trimming cost V 6 bases and J 4 bases, with 17 bases left between them. Germline CDR1 ENHRY, CDR2 SYGVKD. The CDR3 region has the DNA TGTGCCATCAGACCGGGACTTATGGGGGCAGATACGCAGTATTTT. It specifies CAIRPGLMGADTQYF.

The chain employs TRBV6-2 or TRBV6-3 and TRBJ2-2, with TRBD2 matching 11 bases. Germline CDR1 is MNHEY and CDR2 is SVGEGT. CDR3 length: 16 amino acids. V was clipped by 5 bases and J by 1 base; unmatched bases: 3. DNA of the CDR3: TGTGCCAGCAGTACGCTAGCGGGAGGGAACACCGGGGAGCTGTTTTTT. This sequence encodes CASSTLAGGNTGELFF.

This chain connects TRBV18 to TRBJ1-5, with 8 bases lining up with TRBD1. V lost 5 bases to trimming and J lost 5 bases; unmatched junction nucleotides: 8. This CDR3 spans 15 amino acids. Germline CDR1 is KGHSH and CDR2 is LQKENI. CDR3 sequence (DNA): TGTGCCAGCTCATCCGGGCAGGGGGCAGATCAGCCCCAGCATTTT. Its protein is CASSSGQGADQPQHF.

The chain joins TRBV5-8 to TRBJ2-4; tentatively, D is TRBD1 (6 bases). The CDR3 spans 18 residues. Germline CDR1 and CDR2: SGHTS and YDEGEE. Between the trimmed V and J ends, which lost 2 bases and 9 bases, there was a span of 27 bases. The CDR3 bases are TGTGCCAGCAGCTTTCTAAATACGCTGACAGGAAGGGACGCCATTCAGTACTTC. It is translated as CASSFLNTLTGRDAIQYF.

The chain carries TRBV28 and TRBJ1-2, with 8 nucleotides matching TRBD1. Germline lookup yields CDR1 MDHEN and CDR2 SYDVKM. The CDR3 runs 15 residues. The V segment lost 3 bases and the J segment 4 bases; nucleotides outside the gene matches: 7. The CDR3 is CASSLAGTGLYGYTF. The CDR3 coding sequence is TGTGCCAGCAGTTTGGCGGGGACAGGCCTCTATGGCTACACCTTC.

The chain recombines TRBV5-5 with TRBJ1-3; D gene ambiguous. Trimming took off 1 base at V and 0 bases at J, with 8 bases between the two ends. The CDR3 spans 15 residues. CDR1 and CDR2 from the germline V gene are SGHKS and YYEKEE (reference sequence). The CDR3 region has the DNA TGTGCCAGCAGCTTGAGGTTAGCCTCTGGAAACACCATATATTTT. The encoded protein is CASSLRLASGNTIYF.

The V call is TRBV7-6, the J call TRBJ2-5, with 10 bases fitting TRBD1. J lost 5 bases, V lost 5 bases, and 8 bases had no gene match. Germline V gene data show CDR1 as SGHVS and CDR2 as FNYEAQ. CDR3 length equals 15 residues. The CDR3 is CASSPEGQGRETQYF. For the CDR3, the DNA is TGTGCCAGCAGCCCCGAGGGACAGGGGAGGGAGACCCAGTACTTC.

The chain employs TRBV4-2 and TRBJ1-1; 7 positions match TRBD1. Germline trimming cut 0 bases from V and 5 bases from J; bases unmatched to any gene: 3. This CDR3 is built from 14 residues. CDR1 LGHNA and CDR2 YNFKEQ come from the germline V gene. DNA for the CDR3: TGTGCCAGCAGCCAAGACAGGGGGGTTACTGAAGCTTTCTTT. Its translation: CASSQDRGVTEAFF.

V is TRBV3-1 (or the pseudogene TRBV3-2) and J is TRBJ2-3; D possibly corresponds to TRBD1 (7 bases). CDR1 and CDR2 (germline): LGHDT, YNNKEL (reference sequence). The CDR3 has 16 amino acids. Trimming removed 4 bases from V and 0 bases from J, with 14 bases in between. The CDR3 sequence: CASSLRGTVSTDTQYF. The CDR3 DNA sequence: TGTGCCAGCAGCCTTCGCGGGACAGTCAGCACAGATACGCAGTATTTT.

The rearrangement links TRBV30 to TRBJ1-3; D perhaps matches TRBD1 (6 bases). The germline CDR1 and CDR2 sequences are GTSNPN and SVGIG (reference sequence). Between the trimmed V and J ends, which lost 1 base and 0 bases, there was a span of 10 bases. This CDR3 is built from 15 residues. This CDR3 reads CAWSGGLSSGNTIYF. Here the CDR3 DNA reads TGTGCCTGGAGTGGGGGGCTCAGCTCTGGAAACACCATATATTTT.

The V and J genes are TRBV5-1 and TRBJ1-1, with D perhaps matching TRBD1 (6 bases). The CDR3 is made up of 15 amino acids. Germline loops: CDR1 SGHRS, CDR2 YFSETQ. Trimming removed 4 bases from V and 3 bases from J, with 16 bases in between. CDR3 in DNA: TGCGCCAGCAGCACCCTGGGGGGGCCAGACACTGAAGCTTTCTTT. Amino acids: CASSTLGGPDTEAFF.

The V call is TRBV29-1, the J call TRBJ1-4, with 9 bases fitting TRBD1. The CDR3 sequence is 14 residues long. J lost 8 bases, V lost 5 bases, and 9 bases had no gene match. Germline V gene sequence: CDR1 SQVTM, CDR2 ANQGSEA. This CDR3 reads CSVWGDRVGEKLFF. As DNA, the CDR3 is TGCAGCGTTTGGGGGGACAGGGTAGGCGAAAAACTGTTTTTT.

The V gene is TRBV6-5, the J gene TRBJ2-3; tentatively, D is TRBD1 (6 bases). The germline gives CDR1 MNHEY, CDR2 SVGAGI. V lost 7 bases and J lost 1, with 15 bases in between. This CDR3 region has 15 residues. The CDR3 DNA reads as TGTGCCAGCACCCGCCAGGGGTCCGGCACAGATACGCAGTATTTT. Protein: CASTRQGSGTDTQYF.

The rearrangement joins TRBV5-4 to TRBJ2-5, with TRBD1 matching 8 bases. Germline trimming cut 0 bases from V and 7 bases from J; bases unmatched to any gene: 2. This CDR3 is 13 amino acids long. From germline, CDR1 is SGHNT and CDR2 YYREEE (reference sequence). The CDR3 bases are TGTGCCAGCAGCTTGGACAGGGGGGCGACCCAGTACTTC. Amino acids: CASSLDRGATQYF.

The chain recombines TRBV28 with TRBJ1-5; the match to TRBD1 covers 7 bases. The CDR3 totals 15 residues. V shed 5 bases, J shed 6 bases, and the junction held 10 bases outside the gene matches. Germline V gene sequence: CDR1 MDHEN, CDR2 SYDVKM. CDR3 DNA sequence: TGTGCCAGCAGTCCCGGGGGCCAGGGGGGTCAGCCCCAGCATTTT. Protein product: CASSPGGQGGQPQHF.

V and J are TRBV10-1 and TRBJ2-7; the match to TRBD2 covers 8 bases. V gave up 3 bases and J gave up 2 bases; unmatched junction bases: 9. CDR1 WNHNN and CDR2 SYGVQD come from the germline V gene (reference sequence). This CDR3 contains 16 residues. The CDR3 DNA follows: TGCGCCAGCAGTGATACAACGGGGGGGAGTCCCTACGAGCAGTACTTC. It yields the protein CASSDTTGGSPYEQYF.

This clone turned up a few times. The CDR3 loop is CASSEGSFRAYEQYF. CDR3 bases: TGTGCCAGCAGTGAAGGCTCCTTTCGCGCCTACGAGCAGTACTTC. The chain is built from TRBV6-1 and TRBJ2-7; D remains unclear. CDR1 and CDR2 from the germline V gene are MNHNS and SASEGT. This CDR3 has 15 amino acids. Trimming shortened V by 1 base and J by 2 bases, and 12 bases separated the two germline ends.

This chain links TRBV14 with TRBJ1-4, with TRBD1 matching over 7 bases. Germline values: CDR1 SGHDN, CDR2 FVKESK. The junction had 4 bases not matched to a gene; V was cut back by 3 bases and J by 12 bases. The CDR3 totals 12 residues. CDR3 protein: CASSHFRGELFF. In nucleotides, the CDR3 is TGTGCCAGCAGCCATTTCAGGGGGGAACTGTTTTTT.

The gene calls are TRBV2 and TRBJ1-4; D is uncertain. The CDR3 has 14 amino acids. Germline loops: CDR1 SNHLY, CDR2 FYNNEI. V was shortened by 6 bases and J by 4 bases, with 12 bases between the two germline ends. CDR3 coding DNA: TGTGCCAGCAGGATTGATAGTTATAATGAAAAACTGTTTTTT. This gives the protein CASRIDSYNEKLFF.